Below are 8 T cell receptor beta chains sequenced from a single sample in a study of T-cell reconstitution after alpha-beta-depleted transplantation in children (dated by TCRdb to the mid-2010s). The library was built by means of PCR. The listed sequencing device is Illumina HiSeq 2500. Molecular barcoding was employed in the preparation of TCR libraries, with unique molecular identifiers being used to normalize TCRbeta repertoire quantification. TCRdb trimmed public reads at Q25 via fastp, called clones via MiXCR and kept in-frame beta chains. Every distinct CDR3 protein forms one entry, paired with its most common genes and DNA. This sample has some 500,000 distinct CDR3 sequences in its table, and approximately 29% of those were observed once. The ten largest account for around 2.3% of the sample. The input for sequencing was PBMCs from the stem cell graft donor, taken from the stem cell graft. The source is a human donor who donated a stem cell graft to a child with aplastic anemia.

This clonotype was seen a handful of times. The V call is TRBV20-1, the J call TRBJ2-2, with D possibly matching TRBD1 (5 bases). The V and J ends lost 3 bases and 4 bases respectively, with 12 bases between them. CDR1 and CDR2 (germline): DFQATT, SNEGSKA (reference sequence). The CDR3 contains 14 residues. CDR3: CSARRQSTTGELFF. The CDR3 coding sequence is TGCAGTGCTAGGAGACAGTCAACCACCGGGGAGCTGTTTTTT.

V gene TRBV20-1 combines with J gene TRBJ2-7; D assignment may be TRBD1 or TRBD2 (6 bases each). V was pared by 0 bases and J by 5 bases, with 14 bases between. The germline V gene encodes CDR1 DFQATT and CDR2 SNEGSKA (reference sequence). This CDR3 comprises 14 residues. CDR3 sequence: CSARDPLGGHEQYF. DNA for the CDR3: TGCAGTGCTAGAGACCCCTTGGGGGGCCACGAGCAGTACTTC.

The J gene is TRBJ1-2, the V gene TRBV12-5; 7 nucleotides agree with TRBD1. CDR1 is LGHNT, CDR2 FRNRAP, per germline. V lost 2 bases to trimming and J lost 9 bases; unmatched junction nucleotides: 6. CDR3 length: 13 amino acids. CDR3 sequence reads: CASGLSSTGSYTF. DNA for the CDR3: TGTGCTAGTGGTTTGTCCTCGACAGGGAGCTACACCTTC.

This clonotype was detected a few times. The chain recombines TRBV20-1 with TRBJ1-5; 7 bases fit TRBD1. Losses at the gene ends were 5 bases for V and 5 bases for J; bases not matched to a gene: 6. The CDR3 runs to 13 residues. In germline, CDR1 is DFQATT, CDR2 SNEGSKA (reference sequence). For the CDR3, the DNA is TGCAGTGCTCCGGGACAGCACTATCAGCCCCAGCATTTT. As protein: CSAPGQHYQPQHF.

The J gene is TRBJ2-4, the V gene TRBV12-3 or TRBV12-4; D might be TRBD2 (6 bases). The V gene lost 3 bases and the J gene lost 6 bases, with 9 bases spanning the gap. The CDR3 runs to 13 residues. CDR3 in amino acids: CASSLGGRNIQYF. DNA of the CDR3: TGTGCCAGCAGTTTGGGGGGAAGAAACATTCAGTACTTC.

The V and J genes are TRBV5-1 and TRBJ1-1, with unresolved D. Germline CDR1 reads SGHRS; CDR2 reads YFSETQ. The CDR3 is made up of 14 amino acids. Trimming stripped 2 bases from V and 3 bases from J, with 11 bases between. The CDR3, as DNA: TGCGCCAGCAGCTTTGGCCCAAGCTACACTGAAGCTTTCTTT. Amino acid sequence: CASSFGPSYTEAFF.

The chain's CDR3 is CSAGTMNDIQYF. The CDR3, as DNA: TGCAGTGCTGGGACCATGAACGACATTCAGTACTTC. The gene calls are TRBV20-1 and TRBJ2-4, with D tentatively TRBD1 or TRBD2 (5 bases each). CDR1 is DFQATT, CDR2 SNEGSKA, per germline (reference sequence). V was cut by 5 bases and J by 8 bases, with 13 bases left in between. CDR3 length: 12 amino acids.

This clonotype was observed a few times. V is TRBV11-2 and J is TRBJ1-3; no firm D call. V was clipped by 1 base and J by 6 bases, with 10 bases between them. Germline V gene lookup returns CDR1 SGHAT and CDR2 FQNNGV. This CDR3 is 14 amino acids long. The CDR3 reads CASSLGHALNTIYF. The CDR3 DNA reads as TGTGCCAGCAGCTTAGGCCACGCGCTAAACACCATATATTTT.